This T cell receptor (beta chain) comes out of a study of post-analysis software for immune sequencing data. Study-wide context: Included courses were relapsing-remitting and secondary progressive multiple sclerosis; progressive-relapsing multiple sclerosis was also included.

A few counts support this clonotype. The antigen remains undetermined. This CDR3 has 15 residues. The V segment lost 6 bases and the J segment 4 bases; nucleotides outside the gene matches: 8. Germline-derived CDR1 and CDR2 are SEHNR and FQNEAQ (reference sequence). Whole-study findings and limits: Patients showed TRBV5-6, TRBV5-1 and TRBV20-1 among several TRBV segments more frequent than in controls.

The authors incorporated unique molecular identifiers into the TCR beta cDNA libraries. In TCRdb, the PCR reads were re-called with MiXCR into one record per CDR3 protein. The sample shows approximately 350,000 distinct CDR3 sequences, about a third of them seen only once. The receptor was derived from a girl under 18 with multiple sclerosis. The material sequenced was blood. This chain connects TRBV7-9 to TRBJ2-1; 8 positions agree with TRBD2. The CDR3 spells CASSLSRGVYNEQFF. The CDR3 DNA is TGTGCCAGCAGTCTTTCGCGGGGGGTGTACAATGAGCAGTTCTTC.